This T cell receptor (beta chain) derives from a study of blood T cells in healthy people across ages. Alongside a J-beta primer mix, a sample-barcoded 5' primer served in a second PCR lasting about 7 to 12 cycles. CDR3-containing paired-end reads numbering at least 2.5 million came from each sample. TCRdb re-analysed the 5' RACE reads in MiXCR, keeping a single row per CDR3 protein. Altogether 1.5 million to 1.8 million distinct CDR3 sequences are present, approximately 43% being singletons, with the ten largest covering just over 4%. Ranging in age from about 6 to 95, the donors were healthy Caucasian individuals from Russia. Total RNA extraction produced at least 6 micrograms (per sample) for the study. The CDR3 length is 15 residues. Per the germline V gene, CDR1 is MDHEN and CDR2 is SYDVKM. The V end lost 6 bases, the J end lost 3 bases, and 15 bases lay between the germline ends. General observations from the study: Roughly linear declines in TCR beta diversity per million T cells occurred with age.

This clonotype occurred a few times. Its antigen remains unknown. V is TRBV28 and J is TRBJ1-5; a weak D match, TRBD1 (6 bases). Input material: blood. The sequence was collected from a woman aged 18 to 35 in good health. CDR3 amino acids: CASSPSGAYNQPQHF. For the CDR3, the DNA is TGTGCCAGCAGCCCATCAGGGGCCTACAATCAGCCCCAGCATTTT.